This T cell receptor beta chain was profiled in a study of OX40 agonist ivuxolimab in advanced cancers. About the research overall: Ivuxolimab doses were 0.01, 0.1, 0.3, 1.5, 3 or 10 mg/kg every 2 weeks.

The assay was immunoSEQ multiplex PCR, and TCRdb's table has in-frame clones only and misses some. Among roughly 81,000 clones, roughly 88% were seen once, and the ten largest hold over 4.5%. Germline CDR1 MNHNY, CDR2 SVGAGI (reference sequence). V dropped 1 base and J dropped 1; count of bases not matched to a gene: 3. The CDR3 runs 15 residues. The specimen was CD4+ or CD8+ T cells sorted from blood, collected in a trial of the OX40 agonist ivuxolimab. The receptor was isolated from an adult with an advanced solid tumor such as melanoma, head and neck, liver or kidney cancer. V gene TRBV6-6 combines with J gene TRBJ2-7; 8 positions match TRBD1. CDR3 in amino acids: CASSYWTGKSYEQYF. CDR3 nucleotide sequence: TGTGCCAGCAGTTACTGGACAGGGAAGTCCTACGAGCAGTACTTC.